What follows are 17 T cell receptor beta chains derived from one specimen sequenced in a study of read filtering for tumor transcriptome and immune sequencing. The library was built from about 400 ng RNA with molecular barcoded adaptors for alpha/delta and beta/gamma chains. TCRdb recomputed calls from the reads with MiXCR, one row per CDR3 protein. The sample holds around 140,000 distinct CDR3 sequences, about 13% seen once. The sequenced material came from a population of CD138-negative cells sorted from bone marrow. The source of these receptors is a donor aged 40 or older with multiple myeloma.

This clonotype has at least ten counts. The genes are TRBV29-1 and TRBJ1-2; no clear D gene. Looked up from germline, CDR1 is SQVTM and CDR2 is ANQGSEA. V lost 0 bases to trimming and J lost 4 bases, with 12 bases between them. The CDR3 spans 14 residues. The CDR3 DNA sequence: TGCAGCGTTGAAGATTGGGCCCCTAGCTATGGCTACACCTTC. It is translated as CSVEDWAPSYGYTF.

There are many counts of this clonotype. The V and J genes are TRBV11-2 and TRBJ2-1, with 7 bases matching TRBD2. The germline V gene has CDR1 SGHAT and CDR2 FQNNGV. Trimming at V came to 4 bases and at J to 7 bases, leaving 13 bases not matched to a gene. This CDR3 region has 16 residues. CDR3 in DNA: TGTGCCAGCAGCTCAAGCCTAGCGGAAAGTTTGAATGAGCAGTTCTTC. This codes for CASSSSLAESLNEQFF.

The chain joins TRBV29-1 to TRBJ2-1, with TRBD2 identical over 10 bases. The ends lost 8 bases at V and 5 bases at J; junction bases unmatched: 6. This CDR3 is built from 13 residues. The germline V gene has CDR1 SQVTM and CDR2 ANQGSEA. The CDR3 bases are TGCAGCACTGGACTAGCGGCGGACAATGAGCAGTTCTTC. Translated: CSTGLAADNEQFF.

The rearrangement uses TRBV27 and TRBJ2-1; 11 nucleotides line up with TRBD2. After removal of 3 bases from V and 8 bases from J, the junction contained 12 bases not matched to a gene. The CDR3 runs to 17 residues. Per the germline V gene, CDR1 is MNHEY and CDR2 is SMNVEV (reference sequence). In DNA form, the CDR3 reads TGTGCCAGCAGTTTCTATGGGACTAGCGGACCTTATGATGAGCAGTTCTTC. As protein: CASSFYGTSGPYDEQFF.

This clonotype has more than one count but fewer than ten. The chain links TRBV19 to TRBJ2-2, with 7 positions matching TRBD1. Germline lookup yields CDR1 LNHDA and CDR2 SQIVND (reference sequence). The CDR3 extends over 17 amino acids. V shed 5 bases and J 6 bases; nucleotides not matched to a gene: 15. The CDR3 is CASSSRKPGQPPGELFF. The CDR3 nucleotides read TGTGCCAGTAGTTCGAGAAAACCGGGACAGCCTCCCGGGGAGCTGTTTTTT.

This clonotype was detected ten times or more. The rearrangement links TRBV20-1 to TRBJ2-1; TRBD2 aligns across 12 bases. The CDR3 is 16 residues long. Trimming cost V 6 bases and J 0 bases; bases outside gene matches: 6. The germline CDR1 and CDR2 sequences are DFQATT and SNEGSKA (reference sequence). The CDR3 nucleotides are TGCAGTGCCAATCTAGCGGGAGGGAGCTCCTACAATGAGCAGTTCTTC. Its translation is CSANLAGGSSYNEQFF.

This clonotype was detected only a few times. This clone may be a read error of a much larger clone one base away. V usage is TRBV20-1 and J usage is TRBJ1-5; TRBD1 is a possible D gene (6 bases). V was cut by 4 bases and J by 6 bases, with 13 bases left in between. Germline lookup yields CDR1 DFQATT and CDR2 SNEGSKA (reference sequence). The CDR3 has 13 residues. CDR3 sequence (DNA): TGCAGTGCTACAGGGGCGCAGGGTCAGCCCCAGCATTTT. This gives the protein CSATGAQGQPQHF.

This clonotype appeared many times. The chain combines TRBV11-2 with TRBJ1-1; 7 nucleotides align to TRBD1. The CDR3 loop spans 14 amino acids. The V segment lost 2 bases and the J segment 1 base; nucleotides outside the gene matches: 1. Per germline, CDR1 SGHAT and CDR2 FQNNGV. CDR3 nucleotide sequence: TGTGCCAGCAGCTTACGACAGGGGAACACTGAAGCTTTCTTT. It yields the protein CASSLRQGNTEAFF. Looking up the rest from reference TRBV11-2 and TRBJ1-1 gives the full variable domain: EAGVAQSPRYKIIEKRQSVAFWCNPISGHATLYWYQQILGQGPKLLIQFQNNGVVDDSQLPKDRFSAERLKGVDSTLKIQPAKLEDSAVYLCASSLRQGNTEAFFGQGTRLTVV.

This clonotype was seen repeatedly, ten times or more. V is TRBV11-1 and J is TRBJ2-2; D not certain. Germline V gene sequence: CDR1 SGHAT, CDR2 FQDESV (reference sequence). The CDR3 has 14 residues. Deletions cut 4 bases from V and 7 bases from J, with 13 bases between. CDR3 bases: TGTGCCAGCAGCTCCCGGACGTTTGGCGGGGAGCTGTTTTTT. Translation gives CASSSRTFGGELFF.

This clonotype appeared many times. One end of the junction does not line up with germline, which may come from a read error. The genes are TRBV5-6 and TRBJ2-1; D gene unclear. This CDR3 has 11 residues. Germline V lookup: CDR1 SGHDT, CDR2 YYEEEE. The DNA of the CDR3 is TGTGCCAGCAGCCGAGGCTTTCAAGCCTTATTC. Its translation: CASSRGFQALF.

To note about this clonotype: A read error is likely here: a far larger clone is one base away. The chain joins TRBV7-9 to TRBJ1-6; a weak D match, TRBD1 (5 bases). The DNA end lines up better with TRBJ1-1; the J call may be wrong. Germline V gene lookup returns CDR1 SEHNR and CDR2 FQNEAQ (reference sequence). This CDR3 has 17 residues. Here the CDR3 reads CVSSLTPRGAVGTEAFF. Written as DNA, the CDR3 is TGTGTCAGCAGCTTGACCCCCCGAGGGGCGGTCGGTACTGAAGCTTTCTTT.

As concerns this clonotype: A much larger clone differs from this one at a single base, so this may be a read error. The rearrangement joins TRBV6-1 to TRBJ2-7; tentatively, D is TRBD2 (5 bases). V was trimmed by 6 bases and J by 12 bases, leaving 27 bases between them. CDR1 MNHNS and CDR2 SASEGT come from the germline V gene. CDR3 length: 15 residues. The DNA for the CDR3 is TGTGCCAGCAGAGAAATATCGGCGGCAGAGGGTGTCCTGTACTTC. Amino acid sequence: CASREISAAEGVLYF.

This clonotype was found many times. V is TRBV19 and J is TRBJ1-5; possible D gene TRBD1, 6 bases. Per the germline V gene, CDR1 is LNHDA and CDR2 is SQIVND (reference sequence). V shed 1 base and J shed 5 bases, with 9 bases lying between them. The CDR3 spans 14 residues. DNA for the CDR3: TGTGCCAGTAGTATAGTTAGGGGGGATCAGCCCCAGCATTTT. Its translation is CASSIVRGDQPQHF.

Ten or more counts support this clonotype. This sequence joins TRBV12-3 or TRBV12-4 and TRBJ2-5; a weak D match, TRBD2 (6 bases). The CDR3 totals 13 residues. V lost 1 base and J lost 4, with 7 bases in between. CDR3 amino acids: CASSLVGGETQYF. Here the CDR3 DNA reads TGTGCCAGCAGTTTAGTCGGGGGAGAGACCCAGTACTTC.

The chain recombines TRBV5-6 with TRBJ1-5; D gene uncertain. CDR1 is SGHDT, CDR2 YYEEEE, per germline. V gave up 0 bases and J gave up 5 bases, with 9 bases separating them. This CDR3 has 14 amino acids. CDR3 nucleotide sequence: TGTGCCAGCAGCTTGGTTGGAGAGGATCAGCCCCAGCATTTT. Translating gives CASSLVGEDQPQHF.

Only one count was recorded for this clonotype. The chain is built from TRBV5-6 and TRBJ2-1, with 11 positions matching TRBD2. This CDR3 has 16 amino acids. V was clipped by 0 bases and J by 4 bases; unmatched bases: 3. The V gene's germline CDR1 is SGHDT and CDR2 YYEEEE. CDR3 DNA: TGTGCCAGCAGCTTGGTTACTAGCGGGGGTTACAATGAGCAGTTCTTC. This gives the protein CASSLVTSGGYNEQFF.

The table lists this clonotype with many counts. The V gene is TRBV10-1, the J gene TRBJ1-1; 10 bases map to TRBD1. Losses at the gene ends were 7 bases for V and 5 bases for J; bases not matched to a gene: 4. CDR1 and CDR2 from the germline V gene are WNHNN and SYGVQD (reference sequence). The CDR3 is 13 residues long. The CDR3 DNA reads as TGCGCCAGCAAGGGACAGGGGTCAACTGAAGCTTTCTTT. It codes for CASKGQGSTEAFF.